This T cell receptor (beta chain) is drawn from a study of early T cells in non-severe SARS-CoV-2 infection. Across the study: Sequenced bulk RNA came from whole blood that was unsorted, and chains were unpaired. Study outcomes and limitations: Matching against VDJdb likely underestimated virus-specific expansions, favoring anti-spike CD8.

Germline-derived CDR1 and CDR2 are SGHTA and FQGNSA. V lost 1 base, J lost 3 bases, and 9 bases lay in between. CDR3 length: 15 residues. This clonotype was observed at least ten times. The antigen remains undetermined. Unique molecular identifiers were affixed to single, distinct cDNA molecules. One entry per CDR3 protein, called by TCRdb with MiXCR from the 5' RACE reads. The table includes tens of thousands of distinct CDR3 sequences, 5.9% detected once. This chain connects TRBV7-2 to TRBJ1-4, with a possible D match to TRBD1 (5 bases). The sample here was whole blood, taken at baseline. This TCR was recovered from an adult who was a healthcare worker with PCR-confirmed SARS-CoV-2 infection or an uninfected control (not recorded which). The DNA for the CDR3 is TGTGCCAGCAGCTTAGTGAGGGGTTCTAATGAAAAACTGTTTTTT. Its protein is CASSLVRGSNEKLFF.